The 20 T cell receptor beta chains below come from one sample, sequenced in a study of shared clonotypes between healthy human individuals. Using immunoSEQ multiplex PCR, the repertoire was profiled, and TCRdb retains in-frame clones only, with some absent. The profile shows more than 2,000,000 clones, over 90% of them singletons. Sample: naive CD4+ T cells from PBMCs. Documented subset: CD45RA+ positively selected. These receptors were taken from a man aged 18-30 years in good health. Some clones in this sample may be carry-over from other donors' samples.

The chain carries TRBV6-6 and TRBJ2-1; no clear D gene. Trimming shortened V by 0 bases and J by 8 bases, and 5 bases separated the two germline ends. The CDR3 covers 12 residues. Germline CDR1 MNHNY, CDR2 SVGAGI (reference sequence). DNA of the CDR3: TGTGCCAGCAGTTACTCGGTGGATGAGCAGTTCTTC. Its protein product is CASSYSVDEQFF.

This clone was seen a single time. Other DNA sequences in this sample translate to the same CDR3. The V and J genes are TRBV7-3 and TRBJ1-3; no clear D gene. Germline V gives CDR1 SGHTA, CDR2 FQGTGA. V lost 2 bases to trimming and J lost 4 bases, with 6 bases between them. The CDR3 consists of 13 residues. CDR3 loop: CASSLSAGNTIYF. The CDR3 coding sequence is TGTGCCAGCAGCTTATCGGCGGGAAACACCATATATTTT.

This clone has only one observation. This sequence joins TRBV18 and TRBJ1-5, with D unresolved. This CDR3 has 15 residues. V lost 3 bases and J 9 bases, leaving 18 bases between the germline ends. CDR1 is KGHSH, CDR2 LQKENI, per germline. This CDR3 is CASSPERQTGSPQHF. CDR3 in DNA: TGTGCCAGCTCACCTGAACGTCAGACTGGTTCGCCCCAGCATTTT.

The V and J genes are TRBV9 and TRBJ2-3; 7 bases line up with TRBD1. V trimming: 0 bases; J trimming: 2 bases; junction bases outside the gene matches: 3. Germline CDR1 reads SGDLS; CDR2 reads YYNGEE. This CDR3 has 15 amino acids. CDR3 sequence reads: CASSVVGTDTDTQYF. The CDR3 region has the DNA TGTGCCAGCAGCGTAGTGGGGACAGACACAGATACGCAGTATTTT.

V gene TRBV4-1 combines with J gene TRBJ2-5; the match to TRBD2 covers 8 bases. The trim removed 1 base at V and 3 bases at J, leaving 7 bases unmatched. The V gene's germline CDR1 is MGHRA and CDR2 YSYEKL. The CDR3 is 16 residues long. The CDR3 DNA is TGCGCCAGCAGCCAAGTTTTGAGTAGCGGGAAAGAGACCCAGTACTTC. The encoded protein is CASSQVLSSGKETQYF.

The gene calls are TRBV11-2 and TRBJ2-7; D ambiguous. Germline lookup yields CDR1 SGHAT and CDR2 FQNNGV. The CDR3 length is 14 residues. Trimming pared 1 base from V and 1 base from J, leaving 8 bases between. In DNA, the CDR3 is TGTGCCAGCAGCTTAGGAACGTATTCCTACGAGCAGTACTTC. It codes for CASSLGTYSYEQYF.

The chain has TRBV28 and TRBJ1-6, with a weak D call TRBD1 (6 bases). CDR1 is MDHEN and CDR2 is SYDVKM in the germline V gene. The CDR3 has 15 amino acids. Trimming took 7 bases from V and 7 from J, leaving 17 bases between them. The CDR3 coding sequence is TGTGCCAGCAATTCGGGGCCCAGGGGCAATTCACCCCTCCACTTT. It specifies CASNSGPRGNSPLHF. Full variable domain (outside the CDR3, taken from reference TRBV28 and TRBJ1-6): DVKVTQSSRYLVKRTGEKVFLECVQDMDHENMFWYRQDPGLGLRLIYFSYDVKMKEKGDIPEGYSVSREKKERFSLILESASTNQTSMYLCASNSGPRGNSPLHFGNGTRLTVT.

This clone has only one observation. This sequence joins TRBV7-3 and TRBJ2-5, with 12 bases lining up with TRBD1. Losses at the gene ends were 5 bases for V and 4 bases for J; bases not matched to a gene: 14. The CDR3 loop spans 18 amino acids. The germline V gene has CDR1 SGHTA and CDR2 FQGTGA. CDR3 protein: CASSAHVNPGQGAETQYF. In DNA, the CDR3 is TGTGCCAGCAGCGCGCACGTAAACCCGGGACAGGGGGCAGAGACCCAGTACTTC.

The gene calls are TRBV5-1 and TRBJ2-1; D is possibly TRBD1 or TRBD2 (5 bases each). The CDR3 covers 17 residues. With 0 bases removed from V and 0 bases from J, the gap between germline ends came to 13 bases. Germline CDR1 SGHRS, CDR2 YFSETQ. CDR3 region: CASSLGTGPGSYNEQFF. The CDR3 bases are TGCGCCAGCAGCTTGGGAACGGGGCCGGGCTCCTACAATGAGCAGTTCTTC.

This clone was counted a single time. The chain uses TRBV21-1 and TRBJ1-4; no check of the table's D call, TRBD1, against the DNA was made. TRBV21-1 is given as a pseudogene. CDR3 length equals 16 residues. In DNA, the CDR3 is TGTGCCAGCAGCTATATAGAGGCCAGGGTCGATGAAAAACTGTTTTTT. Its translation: CASSYIEARVDEKLFF.

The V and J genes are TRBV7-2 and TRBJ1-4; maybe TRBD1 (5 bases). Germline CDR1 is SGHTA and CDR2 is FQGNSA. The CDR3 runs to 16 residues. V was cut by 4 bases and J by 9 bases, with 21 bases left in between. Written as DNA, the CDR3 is TGTGCCAGCAGCTCCATCGGGGGACCCGGACCGAAAAAACTGTTTTTT. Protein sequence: CASSSIGGPGPKKLFF.

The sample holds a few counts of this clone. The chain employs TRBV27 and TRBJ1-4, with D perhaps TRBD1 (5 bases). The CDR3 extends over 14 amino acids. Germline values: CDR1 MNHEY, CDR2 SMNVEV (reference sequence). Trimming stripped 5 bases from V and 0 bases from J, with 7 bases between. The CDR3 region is CASSLTATNEKLFF. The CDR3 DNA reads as TGTGCCAGCAGTCTGACAGCAACTAATGAAAAACTGTTTTTT. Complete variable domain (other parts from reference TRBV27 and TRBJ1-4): EAQVTQNPRYLITVTGKKLTVTCSQNMNHEYMSWYRQDPGLGLRQIYYSMNVEVTDKGDVPEGYKVSRKEKRNFPLILESPSPNQTSLYFCASSLTATNEKLFFGSGTQLSVL.

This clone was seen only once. CDR3 sequence: CASRKDVTVSYEQYF. The CDR3 DNA is TGCGCCAGCAGGAAAGACGTAACAGTCTCCTACGAGCAGTACTTC. The chain couples TRBV5-1 to TRBJ2-7, with D hard to call. The CDR3 sequence is 15 residues long. CDR1 is SGHRS and CDR2 is YFSETQ in the germline V gene. V lost 5 bases and J 0 bases, leaving 15 bases between the germline ends.

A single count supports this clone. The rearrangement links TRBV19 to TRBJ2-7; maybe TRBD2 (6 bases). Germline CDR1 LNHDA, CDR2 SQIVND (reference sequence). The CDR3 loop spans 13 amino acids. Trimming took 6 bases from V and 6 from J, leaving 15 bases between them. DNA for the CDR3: TGTGCCAGTAGCCTGTACCGGGAGAGCGAGCAGTACTTC. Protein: CASSLYRESEQYF.

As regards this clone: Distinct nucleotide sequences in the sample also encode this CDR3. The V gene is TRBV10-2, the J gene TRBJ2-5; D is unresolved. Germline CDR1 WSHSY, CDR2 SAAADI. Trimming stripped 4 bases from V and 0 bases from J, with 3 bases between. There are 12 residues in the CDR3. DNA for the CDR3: TGCGCCAGCAGTGGGAACCAAGAGACCCAGTACTTC. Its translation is CASSGNQETQYF.

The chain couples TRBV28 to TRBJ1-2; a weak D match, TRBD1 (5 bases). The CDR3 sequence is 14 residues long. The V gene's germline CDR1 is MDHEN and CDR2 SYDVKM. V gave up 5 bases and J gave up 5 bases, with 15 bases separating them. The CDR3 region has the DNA TGTGCCAGCAGTCCCGCGGAGGGGTTGTATGGCTACACCTTC. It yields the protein CASSPAEGLYGYTF.

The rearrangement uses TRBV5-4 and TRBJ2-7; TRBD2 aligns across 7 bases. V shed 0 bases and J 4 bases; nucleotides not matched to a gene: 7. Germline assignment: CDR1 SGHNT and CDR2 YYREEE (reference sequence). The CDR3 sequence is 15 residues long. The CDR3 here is CASSLGGGSQYEQYF. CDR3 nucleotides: TGTGCCAGCAGCTTGGGAGGCGGGAGCCAGTACGAGCAGTACTTC.

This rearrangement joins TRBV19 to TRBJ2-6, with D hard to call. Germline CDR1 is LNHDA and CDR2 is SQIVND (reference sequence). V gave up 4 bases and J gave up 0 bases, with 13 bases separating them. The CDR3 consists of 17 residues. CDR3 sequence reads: CASSNPSGSSGANVLTF. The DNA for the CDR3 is TGTGCCAGTAGTAACCCCTCAGGCAGCTCTGGGGCCAACGTCCTGACTTTC.

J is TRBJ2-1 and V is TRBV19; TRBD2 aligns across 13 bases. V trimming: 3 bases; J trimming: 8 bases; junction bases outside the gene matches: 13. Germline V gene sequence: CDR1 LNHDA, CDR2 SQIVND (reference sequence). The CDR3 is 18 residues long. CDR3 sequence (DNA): TGTGCCAGTAGTATTGGATTGTTCGGGACTAGCGGGATCTATGAGCAGTTCTTC. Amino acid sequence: CASSIGLFGTSGIYEQFF.

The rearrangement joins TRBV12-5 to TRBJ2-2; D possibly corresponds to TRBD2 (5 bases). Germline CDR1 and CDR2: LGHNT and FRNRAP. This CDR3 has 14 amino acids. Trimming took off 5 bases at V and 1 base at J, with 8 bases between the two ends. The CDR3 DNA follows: TGTGCTAGTGGTACAAGCGGGAACACCGGGGAGCTGTTTTTT. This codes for CASGTSGNTGELFF.